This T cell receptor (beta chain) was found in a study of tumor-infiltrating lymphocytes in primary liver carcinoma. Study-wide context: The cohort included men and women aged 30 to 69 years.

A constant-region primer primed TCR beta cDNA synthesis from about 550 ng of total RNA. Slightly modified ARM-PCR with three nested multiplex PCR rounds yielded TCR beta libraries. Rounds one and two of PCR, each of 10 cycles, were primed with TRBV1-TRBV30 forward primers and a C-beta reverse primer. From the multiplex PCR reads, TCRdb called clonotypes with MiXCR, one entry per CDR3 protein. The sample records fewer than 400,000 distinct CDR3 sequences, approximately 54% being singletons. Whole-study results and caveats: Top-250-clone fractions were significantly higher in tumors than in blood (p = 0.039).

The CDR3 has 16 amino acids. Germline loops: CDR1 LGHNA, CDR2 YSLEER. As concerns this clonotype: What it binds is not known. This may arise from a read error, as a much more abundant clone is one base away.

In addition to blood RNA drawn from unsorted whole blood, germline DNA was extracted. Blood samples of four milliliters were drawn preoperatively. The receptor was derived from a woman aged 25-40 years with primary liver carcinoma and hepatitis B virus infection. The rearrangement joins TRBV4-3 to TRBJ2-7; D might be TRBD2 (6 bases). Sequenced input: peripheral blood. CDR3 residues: CAGSPTLGTGAYEQYF. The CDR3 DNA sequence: TGCGCCGGCAGCCCTACCTTGGGGACGGGGGCCTACGAGCAGTACTTC.